The 16 T cell receptor beta chains given below trace back to one sample, sequenced in a study of T cell responses to AZD1222 COVID-19 vaccine. Method: immunoSEQ multiplex PCR; TCRdb's copy keeps in-frame clones and lacks some. The sample consists of roughly 93,000 clones, roughly 91% of them appearing once. The material sequenced was peripheral blood, taken on day 0 of MenACWY control vaccination. The receptor source for this set is an adult in good health.

The rearrangement links TRBV5-6 to TRBJ1-6; D possibly corresponds to TRBD1 (6 bases). Looked up from germline, CDR1 is SGHDT and CDR2 is YYEEEE. V gave up 2 bases and J gave up 11 bases, with 14 bases separating them. The CDR3 is made up of 14 amino acids. CDR3 sequence (DNA): TGTGCCAGCAGCTTCCTGGACAGTGTCGCACCCCTCCACTTT. It translates to CASSFLDSVAPLHF.

V and J are TRBV5-5 and TRBJ2-1; 8 bases fit TRBD1. V shed 1 base, J shed 8 bases, and the junction held 5 bases outside the gene matches. The CDR3 runs to 14 residues. CDR1 is SGHKS and CDR2 is YYEKEE in the germline V gene (reference sequence). Here the CDR3 reads CASSLRTGFDEQFF. The DNA of the CDR3 is TGTGCCAGCAGCTTGAGGACAGGGTTCGATGAGCAGTTCTTC.

The gene calls are TRBV27 and TRBJ2-2; perhaps D is TRBD1 or TRBD2 (5 bases each). Looked up from germline, CDR1 is MNHEY and CDR2 is SMNVEV (reference sequence). This CDR3 comprises 14 residues. V shed 5 bases and J shed 4 bases, with 11 bases lying between them. The CDR3 bases are TGTGCCAGCAGTCCGGGACGAGGCACCGGGGAGCTGTTTTTT. It encodes CASSPGRGTGELFF.

The chain links TRBV5-8 to TRBJ1-1, with a possible D match to TRBD1 (5 bases). Germline CDR1 and CDR2: SGHTS and YDEGEE. Trimming removed 0 bases at V and 11 bases at J, with 8 bases between. The CDR3 length is 11 residues. The CDR3 is CASSLVSGAFF. As DNA, the CDR3 is TGTGCCAGCAGCTTGGTGTCAGGGGCTTTCTTT.

This chain links TRBV1 with TRBJ2-7; whether TRBD2, the table's D call, matches the DNA was not checked. TRBV1 is flagged as a pseudogene. The CDR3 length is 15 residues. CDR3 nucleotide sequence: TGCACCAGCAGCCCTTGGACTAGCGGGGGGGATGAGCAGTACTTC. It specifies CTSSPWTSGGDEQYF.

V and J are TRBV4-1 and TRBJ2-1; maybe TRBD2 (7 bases). The CDR3 extends over 16 amino acids. V was trimmed by 3 bases and J by 7 bases, leaving 19 bases between them. Germline V CDR1 and CDR2: MGHRA, YSYEKL. The CDR3 region has the DNA TGCGCCAGCAGCCACCTGACCCGGGGGGCCCAAAATGAGCAGTTCTTC. Protein sequence: CASSHLTRGAQNEQFF.

The V and J genes are TRBV5-1 and TRBJ2-3; D uncertain. V shed 0 bases and J shed 1 base, with 6 bases lying between them. This CDR3 region has 14 residues. CDR1 is SGHRS, CDR2 YFSETQ, per germline. The CDR3 nucleotides are TGCGCCAGCAGCTTGGAATCCCGCACAGATACGCAGTATTTT. This sequence encodes CASSLESRTDTQYF.

V and J are TRBV20-1 and TRBJ1-2; 9 bases fit TRBD1. Germline loops: CDR1 DFQATT, CDR2 SNEGSKA (reference sequence). The ends lost 3 bases at V and 4 bases at J; junction bases unmatched: 3. The CDR3 contains 13 residues. CDR3 nucleotide sequence: TGCAGTGCTAGTGGGACAGGGAGCTATGGCTACACCTTC. Its translation: CSASGTGSYGYTF.

For the CDR3, the DNA is TGTGCCAGCAGTGAATTGGGGACAGGCTTGGACGAGCAGTACTTC. Protein product: CASSELGTGLDEQYF. The chain is built from TRBV25-1 and TRBJ2-7, with 8 bases that match TRBD1. The J segment lost 5 bases and the V segment lost 1 base, leaving 7 bases of the junction unmatched. This CDR3 has 15 amino acids. Germline CDR1 and CDR2: MGHDK and SYGVNS.

The gene calls are TRBV7-2 and TRBJ1-4; D is undetermined. Germline V gene sequence: CDR1 SGHTA, CDR2 FQGNSA. Deletions cut 5 bases from V and 2 bases from J, with 12 bases between. This CDR3 spans 15 amino acids. The CDR3 DNA sequence: TGTGCCAGCAGCCAAGGGTGGTCGACTAATGAAAAACTGTTTTTT. Its protein is CASSQGWSTNEKLFF.

The J gene is TRBJ2-7, the V gene TRBV29-1, with 9 bases matching TRBD1. This CDR3 comprises 17 residues. The V gene's germline CDR1 is SQVTM and CDR2 ANQGSEA. Unmatched junction bases numbered 21, after V lost 5 bases and J lost 7 bases. The CDR3 reads CSVQGLGGQGTGKEQYF. The CDR3 DNA sequence: TGCAGCGTTCAAGGCCTAGGTGGACAGGGGACAGGAAAGGAGCAGTACTTC.

This chain joins TRBV19 and TRBJ1-5; D possibly corresponds to TRBD1 (6 bases). CDR3 size: 13 residues. Trimming pared 5 bases from V and 5 bases from J, leaving 10 bases between. Germline V gene sequence: CDR1 LNHDA, CDR2 SQIVND (reference sequence). The CDR3 DNA sequence: TGTGCCAGTAGTGGGGGGCTCTATCAGCCCCAGCATTTT. Amino acid sequence: CASSGGLYQPQHF.

The J gene is TRBJ1-2, the V gene TRBV3-1 (or the pseudogene TRBV3-2); TRBD1 aligns across 8 bases. This CDR3 is built from 15 residues. CDR1 LGHDT and CDR2 YNNKEL come from the germline V gene (reference sequence). V was pared by 1 base and J by 4 bases, with 5 bases of the junction left unmatched. CDR3 residues: CASSQATGAGYGYTF. The DNA of the CDR3 is TGTGCCAGCAGCCAAGCGACAGGGGCGGGCTATGGCTACACCTTC.

Only a few counts were recorded for this clone. In nucleotides, the CDR3 is TGTGCCAGCAGCCAGGCGGGGGGGCCAGATACGCAGTATTTT. Translated, it gives CASSQAGGPDTQYF. V usage is TRBV3-1 (or the pseudogene TRBV3-2) and J usage is TRBJ2-3; 9 nucleotides line up with TRBD2. CDR1 is LGHDT, CDR2 YNNKEL, per germline (reference sequence). This CDR3 has 14 residues. J gave up 4 bases and V 3 bases, and 2 bases lay outside the gene matches.

The chain carries TRBV5-6 and TRBJ1-5, with 8 bases lining up with TRBD1. V lost 3 bases, J lost 5 bases, and 7 bases stayed unmatched. The CDR3 totals 15 residues. Germline-derived CDR1 and CDR2 are SGHDT and YYEEEE. CDR3 loop: CASSSSGQVYQPQHF. The CDR3 DNA sequence: TGTGCCAGCAGCTCCTCGGGACAGGTCTATCAGCCCCAGCATTTT.

This chain joins TRBV24-1 and TRBJ2-7; TRBD1 agrees at 7 bases. This CDR3 spans 16 amino acids. Germline loops: CDR1 KGHDR, CDR2 SFDVKD. V gave up 2 bases and J gave up 2 bases; unmatched junction bases: 8. The CDR3 nucleotides read TGTGCCACCAGTGATTCTCGACAGGGTGTTCCCTACGAGCAGTACTTC. Translated: CATSDSRQGVPYEQYF.